Given below is one T cell receptor (beta chain) in context. Authors' data handling: Quantification of nucleated cells was approximated via reference gene primer amplification. Sequenced by immunoSEQ multiplex PCR; TCRdb stores in-frame clones only, minus some. For V, J and clone size, that table is used; D and trimming come from the DNA. This sample carries roughly 200,000 clones, about 80% of them seen once, and the ten largest clones take approximately 4%. The sample originates from a study of blood T cell repertoires in COVID-19. Overall study context: Samples came from the United States, Italy and Spain, spanning acute and convalescent COVID-19. From T cells, B-cell-depleted T cells, or PBMCs came the material, which was cDNA or gDNA.

Germline V gene sequence: CDR1 SNHLY, CDR2 FYNNEI. J gave up 4 bases and V 4 bases, and 4 bases lay outside the gene matches. CDR3 length: 15 residues. The chain couples TRBV2 to TRBJ1-5; 10 nucleotides align to TRBD1. Source material: peripheral blood. The origin of this receptor is a man between 45 and 60 years old with active or convalescent COVID-19. CDR3 in amino acids: CASSVRGQGNQPQHF. CDR3 in DNA: TGTGCCAGCAGTGTAAGGGGACAGGGGAATCAGCCCCAGCATTTT.